This T cell receptor (beta chain) was identified during a study of T cell repertoires in cytomegalovirus infection. As concerns this clonotype: Its cognate antigen is unknown.

TCRdb redid the calling of the reads with MiXCR, one entry per CDR3 protein. The sample carries roughly 920,000 distinct CDR3 sequences, roughly 31% recorded once. The CDR3 has 14 amino acids. Looked up from germline, CDR1 is SNHLY and CDR2 is FYNNEI. The clonotype originates from a human donor in good health (CMV status not recorded). Some clones in this sample may be carry-over from other donors' samples. This chain links TRBV2 with TRBJ2-2; perhaps D is TRBD1 or TRBD2 (6 bases each). The specimen comprised cultured CD8+ T cells from PBMCs, sampled from culture after CMV antigen stimulation. The CDR3 nucleotides read TGTGTCAACATACCGGGGGCAGGCACCGGGGAGCTGTTTTTT. It codes for CVNIPGAGTGELFF.